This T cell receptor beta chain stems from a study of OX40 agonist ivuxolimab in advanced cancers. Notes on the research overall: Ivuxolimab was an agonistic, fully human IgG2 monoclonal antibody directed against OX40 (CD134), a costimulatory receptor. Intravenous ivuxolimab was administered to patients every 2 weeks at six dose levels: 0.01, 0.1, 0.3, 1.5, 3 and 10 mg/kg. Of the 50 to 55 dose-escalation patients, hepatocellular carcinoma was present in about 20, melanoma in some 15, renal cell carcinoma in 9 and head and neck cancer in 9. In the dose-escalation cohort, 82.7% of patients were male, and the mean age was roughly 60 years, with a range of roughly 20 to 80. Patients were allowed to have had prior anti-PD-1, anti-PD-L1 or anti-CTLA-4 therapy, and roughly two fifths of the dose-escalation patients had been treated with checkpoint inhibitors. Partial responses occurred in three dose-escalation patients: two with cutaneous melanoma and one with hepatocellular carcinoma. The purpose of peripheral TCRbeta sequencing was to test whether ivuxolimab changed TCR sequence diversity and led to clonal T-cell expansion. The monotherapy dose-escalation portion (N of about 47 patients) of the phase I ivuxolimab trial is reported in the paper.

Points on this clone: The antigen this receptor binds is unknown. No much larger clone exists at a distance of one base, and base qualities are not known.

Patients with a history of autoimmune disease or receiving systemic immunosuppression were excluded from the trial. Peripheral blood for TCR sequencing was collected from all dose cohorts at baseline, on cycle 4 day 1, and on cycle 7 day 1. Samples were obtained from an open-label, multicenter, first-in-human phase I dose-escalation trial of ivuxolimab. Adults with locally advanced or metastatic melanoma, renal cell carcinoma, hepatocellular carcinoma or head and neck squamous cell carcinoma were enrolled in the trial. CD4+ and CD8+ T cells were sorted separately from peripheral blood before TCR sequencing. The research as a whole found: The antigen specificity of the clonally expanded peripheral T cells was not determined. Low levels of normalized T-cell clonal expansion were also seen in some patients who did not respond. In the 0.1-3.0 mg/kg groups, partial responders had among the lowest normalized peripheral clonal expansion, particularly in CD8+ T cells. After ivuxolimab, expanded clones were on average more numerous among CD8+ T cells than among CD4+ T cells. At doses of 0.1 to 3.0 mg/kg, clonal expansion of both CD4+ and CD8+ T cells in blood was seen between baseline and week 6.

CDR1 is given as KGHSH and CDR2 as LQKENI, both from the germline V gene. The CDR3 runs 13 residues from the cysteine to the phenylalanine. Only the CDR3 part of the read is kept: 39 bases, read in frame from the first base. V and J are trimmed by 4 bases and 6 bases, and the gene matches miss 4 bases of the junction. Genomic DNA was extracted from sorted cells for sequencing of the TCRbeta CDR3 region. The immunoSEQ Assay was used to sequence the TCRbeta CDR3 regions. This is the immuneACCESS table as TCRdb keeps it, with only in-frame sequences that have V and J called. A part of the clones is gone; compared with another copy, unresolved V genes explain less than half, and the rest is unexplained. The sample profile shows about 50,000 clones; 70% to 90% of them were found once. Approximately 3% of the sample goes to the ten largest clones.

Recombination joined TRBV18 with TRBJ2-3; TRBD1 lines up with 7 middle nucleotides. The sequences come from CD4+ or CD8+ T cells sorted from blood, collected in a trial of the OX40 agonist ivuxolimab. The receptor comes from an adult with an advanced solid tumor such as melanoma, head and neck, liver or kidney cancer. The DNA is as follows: TGTGCCAGCTCACTTCGACAGGGCGATACGCAGTATTTT. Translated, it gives CASSLRQGDTQYF.